Detailed here is one TCR beta chain. No antigen is known for it. The data originate from a study of T cell responses to AZD1222 COVID-19 vaccine. Findings and limits, study-wide: Donor demographics were predominantly white British with a female majority; clonal diversity may be underestimated.

Produced via immunoSEQ multiplex PCR; TCRdb's table is partial and in-frame only. This sample has over 70,000 clones, with about three quarters found just once. Looked up from germline, CDR1 is KGHSH and CDR2 is LQKENI. Trimming took 3 bases from V and 0 from J, leaving 13 bases between them. This CDR3 has 16 residues. The input for sequencing was peripheral blood, taken 28 days after the second dose of the MenACWY control vaccine. V gene TRBV18 combines with J gene TRBJ2-3; no firm D call. The sequence came from an adult who received the MenACWY meningococcal vaccine as a control. In DNA, the CDR3 is TGTGCCAGCTCACCCCGCCAGGCCAGGAGCACAGATACGCAGTATTTT. This codes for CASSPRQARSTDTQYF.